The 8 T cell receptor beta chains presented below share a single source sample, sequenced in a study of blood T cell repertoires in COVID-19. The repertoire was sequenced with immunoSEQ multiplex PCR; TCRdb's copy has only in-frame clones and lacks some. The table has 190,000 or so clones, 80% to 90% seen once. Sequencing was performed on peripheral blood. The origin of the receptors is a man between 40 and 49 years old with active or convalescent COVID-19.

The chain combines TRBV19 with TRBJ1-5, with D unresolved. V dropped 6 bases and J dropped 6 bases, with 18 bases sitting between them. Germline V gives CDR1 LNHDA, CDR2 SQIVND (reference sequence). This CDR3 region has 15 residues. The CDR3 sequence is CASSQYSGVGQPQHF. In DNA, the CDR3 is TGTGCCAGTAGCCAATATAGCGGGGTAGGTCAGCCCCAGCATTTT.

The V call is TRBV9, the J call TRBJ2-2, with TRBD1 matching 9 bases. V lost 6 bases and J lost 6; bases outside the gene matches: 6. CDR3 length: 14 amino acids. The germline V gene has CDR1 SGDLS and CDR2 YYNGEE. The CDR3 reads CASTRQGGAGELFF. CDR3 bases: TGTGCCAGCACACGACAGGGGGGTGCCGGGGAGCTGTTTTTT.

This clone has a handful of counts. V is TRBV5-1 and J is TRBJ1-1; possible D gene TRBD1, 6 bases. Germline V gives CDR1 SGHRS, CDR2 YFSETQ. This CDR3 has 15 residues. V was shortened by 4 bases and J by 5 bases, with 18 bases between the two germline ends. CDR3 residues: CASSPDSPAVTEAFF. The DNA for the CDR3 is TGCGCCAGCAGCCCGGACAGCCCGGCCGTAACTGAAGCTTTCTTT.

The chain is built from TRBV9 and TRBJ1-1; possible D gene TRBD1, 6 bases. The germline CDR1 and CDR2 sequences are SGDLS and YYNGEE. The CDR3 contains 12 residues. V lost 4 bases and J 5 bases, leaving 9 bases between the germline ends. The CDR3: CASSPGVTEAFF. The CDR3, as DNA: TGTGCCAGCAGCCCAGGGGTTACTGAAGCTTTCTTT. Using reference TRBV9 and TRBJ1-1 for the parts outside the CDR3, the full variable domain is DSGVTQTPKHLITATGQRVTLRCSPRSGDLSVYWYQQSLDQGLQFLIQYYNGEERAKGNILERFSAQQFPDLHSELNLSSLELGDSALYFCASSPGVTEAFFGQGTRLTVV.

CDR3 residues: CAISDRQGANTGELFF. The CDR3 DNA reads TGTGCCATCAGTGATCGACAGGGGGCGAACACCGGGGAGCTGTTTTTT. V and J are TRBV10-3 and TRBJ2-2; TRBD1 matches 9 bases. V dropped 3 bases and J dropped 0; count of bases not matched to a gene: 2. CDR1 ENHRY and CDR2 SYGVKD come from the germline V gene. The CDR3 is made up of 16 amino acids.

This chain joins TRBV6-5 and TRBJ2-7; a possible D gene is TRBD1 (7 bases). V was clipped by 10 bases and J by 3 bases, with 13 bases between them. The CDR3 loop spans 12 amino acids. The germline gives CDR1 MNHEY, CDR2 SVGAGI. In nucleotides, the CDR3 is TGTGCCATCACGCGGGACAGCTACGAGCAGTACTTC. Translated: CAITRDSYEQYF.

V and J are TRBV19 and TRBJ1-2; 10 nucleotides agree with TRBD1. The J segment lost 8 bases and the V segment lost 2 bases, leaving 11 bases of the junction unmatched. CDR3 size: 16 residues. Germline V gene data show CDR1 as LNHDA and CDR2 as SQIVND (reference sequence). CDR3 in DNA: TGTGCCAGTAGTATAAGGGGACAGGGGTATGAGTACGGCTACACCTTC. It translates to CASSIRGQGYEYGYTF. Drawing the rest from reference TRBV19 and TRBJ1-2, the complete variable domain is DGGITQSPKYLFRKEGQNVTLSCEQNLNHDAMYWYRQDPGQGLRLIYYSQIVNDFQKGDIAEGYSVSREKKESFPLTVTSAQKNPTAFYLCASSIRGQGYEYGYTFGSGTRLTVV.

This sequence joins TRBV30 and TRBJ2-7; TRBD1 aligns across 7 bases. The V and J ends lost 1 base and 4 bases, in that order; junction bases with no gene match: 4. This CDR3 region has 13 residues. CDR1 GTSNPN and CDR2 SVGIG come from the germline V gene (reference sequence). This CDR3 reads CAWSGQTGYEQYF. The CDR3 DNA reads as TGTGCCTGGAGTGGACAGACAGGGTACGAGCAGTACTTC.